The 10 T cell receptor beta chains below come from one sample, sequenced in a study of response to subunit inactivated influenza vaccine. MiXCR was run by TCRdb on the RT-PCR reads, yielding one entry per CDR3 protein. The table has about 700,000 distinct CDR3 sequences, approximately 15% seen once. Here the sequenced sample was PBMCs from blood, taken 14 to 15 days before vaccination. These receptors came from a man aged 50 to 59 who received an inactivated influenza vaccine.

Ten or more counts support this clonotype. The gene calls are TRBV19 and TRBJ1-5, with D perhaps matching TRBD1 (5 bases). Germline V lookup: CDR1 LNHDA, CDR2 SQIVND (reference sequence). Trimming removed 5 bases at V and 0 bases at J, with 11 bases between. The CDR3 loop spans 15 amino acids. The CDR3 coding sequence is TGTGCCAGTAGTGCTACAGGTTATAGCAATCAGCCCCAGCATTTT. It translates to CASSATGYSNQPQHF.

This clonotype was picked up a small number of times. The rearrangement uses TRBV28 and TRBJ2-7, with no clear D. Trimming shortened V by 8 bases and J by 4 bases, and 6 bases separated the two germline ends. This CDR3 is 10 amino acids long. Per the germline V gene, CDR1 is MDHEN and CDR2 is SYDVKM. CDR3: CASQRYEQYF. In DNA form, the CDR3 reads TGTGCCAGCCAAAGGTACGAGCAGTACTTC.

This clonotype has a count of ten or more. V gene TRBV11-2 combines with J gene TRBJ1-3; D uncertain. This CDR3 region has 15 residues. Per germline, CDR1 SGHAT and CDR2 FQNNGV. V was trimmed by 5 bases and J by 0 bases, leaving 11 bases between them. The CDR3 DNA sequence: TGTGCCAGCAGCCCCCGGGCTAGCTCTGGAAACACCATATATTTT. Translating gives CASSPRASSGNTIYF.

This chain links TRBV3-1 with TRBJ2-1; D is ambiguous. The CDR3 length is 16 residues. The germline V gene encodes CDR1 LGHDT and CDR2 YNNKEL (reference sequence). Trimming left V 0 bases short and J 5 bases short, with 14 bases between. CDR3 sequence (DNA): TGTGCCAGCAGCCAAGATATTATGGCTGCTAACAATGAGCAGTTCTTC. Its protein product is CASSQDIMAANNEQFF.

This sequence joins TRBV20-1 and TRBJ2-7; TRBD2 matches 7 bases. This CDR3 comprises 14 residues. V trimming: 3 bases; J trimming: 3 bases; junction bases outside the gene matches: 8. CDR1 DFQATT and CDR2 SNEGSKA come from the germline V gene (reference sequence). The CDR3 spells CSARTPAGDYEQYF. The CDR3 DNA sequence: TGCAGTGCTAGGACCCCTGCGGGGGACTACGAGCAGTACTTC.

This clonotype came up a few times. This chain connects TRBV7-9 to TRBJ2-7, with 10 bases matching TRBD1. Germline CDR1 is SEHNR and CDR2 is FQNEAQ (reference sequence). J gave up 2 bases and V 6 bases, and 10 bases lay outside the gene matches. The CDR3 consists of 16 residues. The CDR3 region is CASSLNRQGAAYEQYF. The CDR3 region has the DNA TGTGCCAGCAGTTTGAACCGACAGGGGGCCGCCTACGAGCAGTACTTC.

The chain joins TRBV20-1 to TRBJ2-5, with D hard to call. Germline CDR1 is DFQATT and CDR2 is SNEGSKA (reference sequence). Trimming pared 6 bases from V and 1 base from J, leaving 9 bases between. The CDR3 contains 12 residues. The CDR3: CSATGSQETQYF. For the CDR3, the DNA is TGCAGTGCAACCGGGTCCCAAGAGACCCAGTACTTC.

This clonotype was counted only a few times. The genes are TRBV21-1 and TRBJ2-7; the table calls TRBD1, which could not be checked here. TRBV21-1 is a known pseudogene. This CDR3 is built from 13 residues. CDR3 loop: CASSKALAARLDF. The CDR3 bases are TGTGCCAGCAGCAAAGCGCTGGCGGCCCGGTTGGACTTC.

This clonotype was seen only a few times. The CDR3: CASSREAGGESYEQYF. The CDR3 nucleotides read TGTGCCAGCAGCAGAGAAGCGGGGGGCGAGTCCTACGAGCAGTACTTC. The J gene is TRBJ2-7, the V gene TRBV4-2; 9 bases agree with TRBD2. Germline V gene sequence: CDR1 LGHNA, CDR2 YNFKEQ. The CDR3 has 16 residues. Germline trimming cut 5 bases from V and 1 base from J; bases unmatched to any gene: 9.

This clonotype was seen many times. The rearrangement uses TRBV12-3 or TRBV12-4 and TRBJ1-5, with TRBD1 matching 7 bases. The CDR3 has 15 amino acids. V was clipped by 3 bases and J by 2 bases; unmatched bases: 4. The CDR3 sequence is CASSFSGGGNQPQHF. The CDR3 DNA is TGTGCCAGCAGTTTCTCAGGGGGAGGCAATCAGCCCCAGCATTTT.